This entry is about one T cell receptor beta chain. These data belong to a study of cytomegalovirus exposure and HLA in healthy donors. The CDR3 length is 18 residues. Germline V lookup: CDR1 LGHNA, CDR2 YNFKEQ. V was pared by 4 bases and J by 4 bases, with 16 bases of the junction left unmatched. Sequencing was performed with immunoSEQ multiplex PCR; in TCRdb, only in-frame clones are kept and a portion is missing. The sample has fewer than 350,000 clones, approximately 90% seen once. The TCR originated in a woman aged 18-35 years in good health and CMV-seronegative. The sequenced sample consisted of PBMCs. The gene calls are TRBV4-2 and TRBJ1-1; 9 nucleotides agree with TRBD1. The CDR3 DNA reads TGTGCCAGCAGCCGAGACCCAATCGGAACGACAGGGGGCACTGAAGCTTTCTTT. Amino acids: CASSRDPIGTTGGTEAFF.